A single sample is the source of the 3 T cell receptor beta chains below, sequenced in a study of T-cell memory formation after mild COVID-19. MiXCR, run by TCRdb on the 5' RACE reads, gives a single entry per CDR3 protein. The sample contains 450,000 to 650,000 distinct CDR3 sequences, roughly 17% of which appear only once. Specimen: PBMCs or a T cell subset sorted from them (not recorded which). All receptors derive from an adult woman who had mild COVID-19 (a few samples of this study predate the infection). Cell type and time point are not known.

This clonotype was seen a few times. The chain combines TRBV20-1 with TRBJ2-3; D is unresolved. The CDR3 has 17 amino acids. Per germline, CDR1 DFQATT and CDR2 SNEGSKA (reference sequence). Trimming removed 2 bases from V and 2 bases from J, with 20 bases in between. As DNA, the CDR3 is TGCAGTGCTAGACCGCACCCAGTACCCCTACCCACAGATACGCAGTATTTT. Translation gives CSARPHPVPLPTDTQYF.

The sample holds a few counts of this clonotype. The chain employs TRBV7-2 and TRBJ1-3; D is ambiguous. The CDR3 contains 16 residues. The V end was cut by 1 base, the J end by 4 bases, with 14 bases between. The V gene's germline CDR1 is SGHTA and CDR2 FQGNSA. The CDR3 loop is CASSLGRPRAGNTIYF. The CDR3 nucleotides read TGTGCCAGCAGCTTAGGACGGCCCAGAGCCGGAAACACCATATATTTT.

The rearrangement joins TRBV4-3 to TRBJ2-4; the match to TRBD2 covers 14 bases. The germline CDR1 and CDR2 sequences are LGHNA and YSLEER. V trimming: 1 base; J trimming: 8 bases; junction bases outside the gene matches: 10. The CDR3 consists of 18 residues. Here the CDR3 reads CASSQGVAGTSGSDIQYF. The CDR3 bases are TGCGCCAGCAGCCAAGGTGTAGCCGGGACTAGCGGGAGTGACATTCAGTACTTC.